This T cell receptor (beta chain) was captured by sequencing in a study of spatial heterogeneity in lung cancer. Overall study context: Averaged across combinations, each unique TCR and UMI pairing appeared more than ten times in raw reads, which were uncorrected.

Specified time point: blood at routine non-recurrence follow-up after resection. Tumor, nontumor lung or frozen PBMC supplied whole RNA that was sequenced unsorted. TCRdb re-called the 5' RACE reads through MiXCR, storing one row per CDR3 protein. The data contain 55,000 to 75,000 distinct CDR3 sequences, 8% to 10% of them singletons. This clonotype was detected many times. This TCR was recovered from a female donor with early-stage non-small cell lung cancer. Sequencing used PBMCs, obtained at follow-up.

CDR3 sequence reads: CASSEVSGANVLTF. The CDR3 bases are TGTGCCAGCAGCGAGGTCTCTGGGGCCAACGTCCTGACTTTC. This chain uses TRBV6-5 with TRBJ2-6; D uncertain. The CDR3 extends over 14 amino acids. From germline, CDR1 is MNHEY and CDR2 SVGAGI. Between the trimmed V and J ends, which lost 6 bases and 0 bases, there was a span of 6 bases.